These T cell receptor beta chains were read from a single sample in a study of cytomegalovirus exposure and HLA in healthy donors. Generated by immunoSEQ multiplex PCR, the TCRdb table keeps only in-frame clones and is missing some. Altogether about 140,000 clones are present, about 9.2% being singletons, with the ten largest covering about 6.7%. The specimen sequenced was PBMCs. These TCRs come from a woman between 40 and 50 years old in good health and CMV-seropositive. Both conserved end residues are part of each CDR3. D genes are given only for firm matches. Expanded clones are given a class, and other clones once, few, many or no size at all.

CDR3: CASRMVLRGRVRYQETQYF; DNA: TGTGCCAGCAGAATGGTGTTGAGGGGGCGCGTAAGGTACCAAGAGACCCAGTACTTC; D: TRBD1; size: NA; V: TRBV2; J: TRBJ2-5; length: 19
CDR3: CASSLTGTGVMMNSPLHF; DNA: TGTGCCAGCAGTTTGACCGGGACAGGAGTAATGATGAATTCACCCCTCCACTTT; D: TRBD1; size: few; V: TRBV27; J: TRBJ1-6; length: 18
CDR3: CASSESGLAGPLVF; DNA: TGCGCCAGCAGTGAGTCGGGGCTAGCGGGGCCCCTAGTCTTC; D: TRBD2; size: NA; V: TRBV10-1; J: TRBJ2-1; length: 14
CDR3: CASSELGAASTDTQYF; DNA: TGTGCCAGCAGTGAGTTGGGAGCGGCCAGCACAGATACGCAGTATTTT; D: NA; size: NA; V: TRBV25-1; J: TRBJ2-3; length: 16
CDR3: CASSLGASGGHNEQFF; DNA: TGCGCCAGCAGCTTAGGGGCTAGCGGGGGGCACAATGAGCAGTTCTTC; D: TRBD2; size: few; V: TRBV5-1; J: TRBJ2-1; length: 16
CDR3: CASSPRGQGAYQETQYF; DNA: TGCGCCAGCAGCCCCAGAGGACAGGGGGCTTACCAAGAGACCCAGTACTTC; D: TRBD1; size: NA; V: TRBV5-1; J: TRBJ2-5; length: 17
CDR3: CASSLGPGLNEKLFF; DNA: TGTGCCAGCAGCTTAGGTCCGGGACTTAATGAAAAACTGTTTTTT; D: NA; size: NA; V: TRBV7-8; J: TRBJ1-4; length: 15
CDR3: CASSLAQGIYGYTF; DNA: TGTGCCAGCAGCTTGGCACAGGGCATCTATGGCTACACCTTC; D: NA; size: few; V: TRBV5-4; J: TRBJ1-2; length: 14
CDR3: CASARQGSSYEQYF; DNA: TGTGCCAGTGCTCGACAGGGCAGCTCCTACGAGCAGTACTTC; D: TRBD1; size: NA; V: TRBV19; J: TRBJ2-7; length: 14
CDR3: CASSGTVGANVLTF; DNA: TGTGCCAGCAGCGGGACAGTTGGGGCCAACGTCCTGACTTTC; D: TRBD1; size: NA; V: TRBV7-3; J: TRBJ2-6; length: 14
CDR3: CASASRTGRTKTEAFF; DNA: TGTGCCAGCGCGAGTCGGACAGGGCGAACAAAGACTGAAGCTTTCTTT; D: TRBD1; size: few; V: TRBV6-6; J: TRBJ1-1; length: 16
CDR3: CASRPSGGTTQYF; DNA: TGTGCCAGCCGTCCTAGCGGGGGAACGACCCAGTACTTC; D: TRBD2; size: few; V: TRBV5-4; J: TRBJ2-5; length: 13
CDR3: CASGGQNYEQYF; DNA: TGTGCCAGCGGAGGGCAAAACTACGAGCAGTACTTC; D: NA; size: NA; V: TRBV6-6; J: TRBJ2-7; length: 12
CDR3: CASSLGDTKRHTQYF; DNA: TGTGCCAGCAGCCTGGGGGACACAAAAAGACATACGCAGTATTTT; D: NA; size: few; V: TRBV9; J: TRBJ2-3; length: 15
CDR3: CAISGTSGNTGELFF; DNA: TGTGCCATCAGTGGGACTAGCGGAAACACCGGGGAGCTGTTTTTT; D: TRBD2; size: few; V: TRBV10-3; J: TRBJ2-2; length: 15
CDR3: CASTAGQINQPQHF; DNA: TGTGCCAGCACCGCAGGACAGATAAATCAGCCCCAGCATTTT; D: NA; size: few; V: TRBV6-1; J: TRBJ1-5; length: 14
CDR3: CASSIGQGSNQPQHF; DNA: TGTGCCAGCAGCATAGGACAGGGCAGCAATCAGCCCCAGCATTTT; D: TRBD1; size: NA; V: TRBV7-2; J: TRBJ1-5; length: 15
CDR3: CASSPLRELFF; DNA: TGTGCCAGCAGCCCTCTCCGGGAGCTGTTTTTT; D: NA; size: NA; V: TRBV6-1; J: TRBJ2-2; length: 11
CDR3: CASSPGTGVNQPQHF; DNA: TGTGCCAGCAGCCCCGGGACAGGGGTCAATCAGCCCCAGCATTTT; D: TRBD1; size: few; V: TRBV6-6; J: TRBJ1-5; length: 15
CDR3: CAIQPTFGTAVYNEQFF; DNA: TGTGCCATCCAACCAACCTTTGGGACAGCAGTTTACAATGAGCAGTTCTTC; D: TRBD1; size: NA; V: TRBV25-1; J: TRBJ2-1; length: 17
CDR3: CASSESIGGLFF; DNA: TGTGCCAGCAGTGAAAGCATCGGTGGGCTGTTTTTT; D: NA; size: NA; V: TRBV2; J: TRBJ2-2; length: 12
CDR3: CASSLTSGETATYEQYF; DNA: TGTGCCAGCAGCCTTACTAGCGGGGAGACCGCGACCTACGAGCAGTACTTC; D: TRBD2; size: NA; V: TRBV11-2; J: TRBJ2-7; length: 17
CDR3: CASVPSGTNTGELFF; DNA: TGCGCCAGCGTCCCTAGCGGGACGAACACCGGGGAGCTGTTTTTT; D: TRBD2; size: few; V: TRBV5-1; J: TRBJ2-2; length: 15
CDR3: CASGETSGGPRTQYF; DNA: TGTGCTAGTGGTGAGACTAGCGGGGGGCCCCGTACGCAGTATTTT; D: TRBD2; size: NA; V: TRBV12-5; J: TRBJ2-3; length: 15
CDR3: CASSLGQVSNQPQHF; DNA: TGTGCCAGCAGTTTGGGACAGGTTAGCAATCAGCCCCAGCATTTT; D: TRBD1; size: few; V: TRBV6-1; J: TRBJ1-5; length: 15
CDR3: CASNNRGPGELFF; DNA: TGTGCCAGTAATAACAGGGGGCCCGGGGAGCTGTTTTTT; D: TRBD1; size: NA; V: TRBV19; J: TRBJ2-2; length: 13
CDR3: CASSLAGASGGSRETQYF; DNA: TGCGCCAGCAGCTTGGCCGGGGCTAGCGGGGGGTCCAGAGAGACCCAGTACTTC; D: TRBD2; size: NA; V: TRBV5-1; J: TRBJ2-5; length: 18
CDR3: CASSLDRLTDTQYF; DNA: TGTGCCAGCAGCTTAGACAGACTCACAGATACGCAGTATTTT; D: NA; size: NA; V: TRBV5-4; J: TRBJ2-3; length: 14
CDR3: CSVNVLANYGYTF; DNA: TGCAGCGTTAACGTGTTAGCTAACTATGGCTACACCTTC; D: NA; size: few; V: TRBV29-1; J: TRBJ1-2; length: 13
CDR3: CASSFSHEQYF; DNA: TGTGCCAGCAGCTTCTCCCACGAGCAGTACTTC; D: NA; size: NA; V: TRBV7-9; J: TRBJ2-7; length: 11
CDR3: CASSIRQGHEQYF; DNA: TGCGCCAGCAGCATACGACAGGGTCACGAGCAGTACTTC; D: TRBD1; size: NA; V: TRBV5-1; J: TRBJ2-7; length: 13
CDR3: CASYGRGRSTGELFF; DNA: TGTGCCAGCTACGGGAGGGGGCGAAGCACCGGGGAGCTGTTTTTT; D: NA; size: few; V: TRBV6-5; J: TRBJ2-2; length: 15
CDR3: CASSLSLAGAYNEQFF; DNA: TGTGCCAGCAGCTTAAGTCTAGCGGGAGCCTACAATGAGCAGTTCTTC; D: TRBD2; size: NA; V: TRBV7-9; J: TRBJ2-1; length: 16
CDR3: CASSEASNEQFF; DNA: TGTGCCAGCAGTGAAGCCAGCAATGAGCAGTTCTTC; D: NA; size: few; V: TRBV2; J: TRBJ2-1; length: 12
CDR3: CASSPQARETQYF; DNA: TGTGCCAGCAGCCCCCAGGCCCGAGAGACCCAGTACTTC; D: NA; size: NA; V: TRBV25-1; J: TRBJ2-5; length: 13
CDR3: CASSETVYEQYF; DNA: TGTGCCAGCAGTGAGACAGTCTACGAGCAGTACTTC; D: NA; size: NA; V: TRBV6-1; J: TRBJ2-7; length: 12
CDR3: CASSRGQTATNEKLFF; DNA: TGTGCCAGCTCACGCGGACAGACTGCAACTAATGAAAAACTGTTTTTT; D: NA; size: few; V: TRBV18; J: TRBJ1-4; length: 16